Included here is one T cell receptor (beta chain) sequence, with context. This clonotype occurred a few times. This receptor's antigen is unknown. A read error may account for a junction end that differs from germline. Via the germline V gene (reference sequence), CDR1 is DFQATT and CDR2 SNEGSKA. The CDR3, cysteine through phenylalanine, is 18 amino acids long. CDR3 DNA only is kept here, 54 bases in frame from base 1. The donors were roughly 38 Caucasian individuals from Russia, aged roughly 6 to 100 years, who were systemically healthy. Each donor gave ten milliliters of peripheral blood, collected into EDTA-treated Vacutainer tubes. Ficoll-Paque density-gradient centrifugation was used to isolate PBMCs, with at least 6.5 million per sample. Trizol reagent was used to extract total RNA from the PBMCs, yielding at least 6 micrograms per sample. For every donor, flow cytometry on a PBMC aliquot measured the percentage of naive CD45RAhigh/CD27high T cells.

Library method: 5' RACE. The sequencer was an Illumina HiSeq 2500. A second PCR of roughly 6 to 12 cycles was run with a J-beta primer mix and a sample-barcoded 5' primer. Each TCR beta cDNA molecule received a unique molecular identifier from a template-switch 5' adaptor carrying 12 random nucleotides. Each sample yielded at least 2.5 million CDR3-containing paired-end reads. The Mint cDNA synthesis kit, primed by a TRBC-specific oligonucleotide, was used to synthesize first-strand cDNA from all RNA. All cDNA was treated with uracil-DNA glycosylase and then went through a first 18-cycle PCR with the universal primers M1SS and BC2_uni_R. From the authors' description of their analysis: Normalization of each sample was performed by random selection of 1 million high-quality reads, each carrying a distinct molecular identifier. Instead of being binned into consensus sequences, reads with shared molecular identifiers were discarded. MiTCR, run with a Q25 quality threshold and the strictest error-elimination algorithm, handled CDR3 identification, clonotype clustering and error correction. A nonparametric unseen species model using Euler transformation provided a lower-bound estimate of total TCR beta diversity. TCRdb itself trimmed the public reads at Q25 with fastp, ran MiXCR and retained productive beta chains. Every entry covers one CDR3 protein and lists the most common genes and DNA from its rows. TCRdb's processing, not the study's, gives the V and J calls here. The sample data list some 780,000 distinct CDR3 sequences, and 45% to 70% of these were observed just once. The ten top clones hold roughly 24% of the sample.

These data come from a study of blood T cells in healthy people across ages (dated by TCRdb to the mid-2010s). About the study as a whole: In model experiments, roughly one uniquely barcoded TCR beta cDNA molecule per two T cells was captured by template switching. The study measured age-related changes in TCR beta repertoire diversity using deep sequencing normalized with unique cDNA molecular identifiers. The donors were divided into four age groups: young (average around 16 years), middle-aged (under 40), aged (about 56) and long-lived (roughly 88). Donors of different ages were randomly distributed across sequencing lanes to avoid experimental bias. For two donors (one aged 18 to 30 and one aged 80 or older), the study analyzed two additional independent replicas of 1 million unique cDNA reads from the same blood draw.

Here is what the overall study found, with its caveats: Bulk unsorted PBMC profiling prevented conclusive comparison of naive and antigen-experienced compartments. Observed TCR beta diversity per million T cells fell roughly linearly with age, and a significant reduction was already apparent by age approximately 41. The CMV infection status of donors was not known, potentially confounding age-related changes in expanded clonotypes. A strong correlation was found between observed TCR beta diversity and the percentage of naive T cells measured by flow cytometry. Estimates of total diversity based on one million sequenced T cells were considered lower bounds and underestimates. Compared with the aged group, the long-lived group had more naive CD4+ T cells, fewer expanded clones and increased TCR diversity, a pattern suggesting age selection.

The source of this sequence is a man aged 35 to 55 in good health. Material for sequencing was blood. The chain is encoded by TRBV20-1 joined to TRBJ2-1, and 10 bases in between align with TRBD2. CDR3 region: CSARDVGSAGGRYNEQFF. The nucleotides are TGCAGTGCTAGAGATGTAGGTTCAGCGGGAGGGCGATACAATGAGCAGTTCTTT.